Listed below are T cell receptor beta chains from one sample, sequenced in a study of T cells after yellow fever vaccination. TCRdb recomputed calls from the 5' RACE reads with MiXCR, one row per CDR3 protein. The repertoire has about 630,000 distinct CDR3 sequences, 9% to 15% of them found once; the top ten carry around 14%. The sample in question was PBMCs, obtained on the day of the yellow fever booster vaccination. These receptors originate from a man younger than 40 who received the YFV17D yellow fever vaccine. Each CDR3 is given with its conserved first and last residue. A D gene is named only where the DNA matches it firmly. Not all rows give a size; the values are once, few, many and, for expanded clones, a class.

TRBJ2-2	many	.	TRBV6-2/TRBV6-3	CASSYRSAGPQNTGELFF	TGTGCCAGCAGTTACCGCTCCGCGGGGCCCCAGAACACCGGGGAGCTGTTTTTT
TRBJ2-5	.	.	TRBV7-9	CAGASDDGTQYF	TGTGCCGGGGCGTCCGACGACGGGACCCAGTACTTC
TRBJ2-2	.	.	TRBV12-3/TRBV12-4	CASSLGHGGELFF	TGTGCCAGCAGTTTAGGTCACGGAGGGGAGCTGTTTTTT
TRBJ1-6	.	TRBD1	TRBV9	CASSAGTGTSPLHF	TGTGCCAGCAGCGCCGGGACAGGGACTTCACCCCTCCACTTT
TRBJ2-5	.	TRBD2	TRBV7-2	CASSGSGRAQETQYF	TGTGCCAGCAGCGGTAGCGGGAGGGCCCAAGAGACCCAGTACTTC
TRBJ2-7	many	.	TRBV7-2	CASSLATYEQYF	TGTGCCAGCAGCTTGGCCACCTACGAGCAGTACTTC
TRBJ2-7	.	TRBD2	TRBV25-1	CASSDTSGTSEQYF	TGTGCCAGCAGTGATACTAGCGGGACCTCCGAGCAGTACTTC
TRBJ2-5	many	.	TRBV12-3/TRBV12-4	CASTITVEETQYF	TGTGCCAGCACCATAACAGTGGAGGAGACCCAGTACTTC
TRBJ1-2	.	.	TRBV27	CASSLGRGGRDYGYTF	TGTGCCAGCAGTTTAGGCCGGGGGGGGCGAGACTATGGCTACACCTTC
TRBJ1-6	many	.	TRBV7-2	CASSLGDRRNSPLHF	TGTGCCAGCAGCTTAGGAGACAGGAGGAATTCACCCCTCCACTTT
TRBJ2-6	.	.	TRBV5-4	CASSSTRAGANVLTF	TGTGCCAGCAGCTCCACTAGGGCTGGGGCCAACGTCCTGACTTTC
TRBJ2-1	few	TRBD2	TRBV20-1	CSAPRHRGRAIAYNEQFF	TGCAGTGCCCCCCGTCATCGCGGGAGGGCCATTGCCTACAATGAGCAGTTCTTC
TRBJ2-7	few	.	TRBV20-1	CSASHRTPLGWKQYF	TGCAGTGCTAGCCACCGGACTCCCTTAGGCTGGAAGCAGTACTTC
TRBJ2-1	few	.	TRBV20-1	CSPTNRTTARGEQFF	TGCAGTCCTACGAATCGGACTACGGCACGGGGTGAGCAGTTCTTC
TRBJ2-3	few	.	TRBV12-3/TRBV12-4	CASSSGHLSTDTQYF	TGTGCCAGCAGCTCGGGACACCTAAGCACAGATACGCAGTATTTT
TRBJ1-5	.	.	TRBV3-1	CASSQGGILSNQPQHF	TGTGCCAGCAGCCAAGGGGGGATACTTAGCAATCAGCCCCAGCATTTT